A single sample gave rise to the 20 T cell receptor beta chains below, sequenced in a study of T and B cells in COVID-19 patients. TRB was amplified from about 260-540 ng of blood genomic DNA. TRB rearrangements were amplified by multiplex PCR with BIOMED2 TRB-A/B primers. Using its own MiXCR run on the multiplex PCR reads, TCRdb lists one record per CDR3 protein. Of roughly 4,600 distinct CDR3 sequences in the sample, about 19% are singletons; the top ten hold 3.5%. Sequencing input: blood. These receptors were taken from a human donor with active COVID-19.

By share, this clonotype ranks as medium-sized. The CDR3 sequence is CASSFPGLAGRFF. The CDR3 nucleotides are TGTGCCAGCAGCTTTCCGGGACTAGCGGGTCGGTTCTTC. The J gene is TRBJ2-1, the V gene TRBV13; 12 bases map to TRBD2. The V gene's germline CDR1 is PRHDT and CDR2 FYEKMQ (reference sequence). Losses at the gene ends were 3 bases for V and 15 bases for J; bases not matched to a gene: 6. CDR3 size: 13 residues.

The sample holds many counts of this clonotype. This rearrangement joins TRBV5-1 to TRBJ2-1, with 11 bases lining up with TRBD2. The CDR3 totals 16 residues. Germline assignment: CDR1 SGHRS and CDR2 YFSETQ. J was trimmed by 6 bases and V by 4 bases; bases with no gene match: 9. In DNA form, the CDR3 reads TGCGCCAGCAGCACTCAACTAGCGGGAGCTGGCAATGAGCAGTTCTTC. This sequence encodes CASSTQLAGAGNEQFF.

In its sample, this clonotype was seen a few times. The gene calls are TRBV7-9 and TRBJ2-2; TRBD1 agrees at 9 bases. Looked up from germline, CDR1 is SEHNR and CDR2 is FQNEAQ (reference sequence). V dropped 5 bases and J dropped 3; count of bases not matched to a gene: 4. This CDR3 region has 15 residues. CDR3 DNA: TGTGCCAGCAGCCTTGACAGGGGGTACACCGGGGAGCTGTTTTTT. Translated: CASSLDRGYTGELFF. Full variable domain (missing parts from reference TRBV7-9 and TRBJ2-2): DTGVSQNPRHKITKRGQNVTFRCDPISEHNRLYWYRQTLGQGPEFLTYFQNEAQLEKSRLLSDRFSAERPKGSFSTLEIQRTEQGDSAMYLCASSLDRGYTGELFFGEGSRLTVL.

The chain joins TRBV2 to TRBJ2-6; D ambiguous. The CDR3 sequence is 15 residues long. Germline V CDR1 and CDR2: SNHLY, FYNNEI. V shed 3 bases and J shed 0 bases, with 6 bases lying between them. CDR3: CASSDWASGANVLTF. The CDR3 nucleotides read TGTGCCAGCAGTGATTGGGCCTCTGGGGCCAACGTCCTGACTTTC.

By share, this clonotype ranks as medium-sized. This chain connects TRBV6-6 to TRBJ1-4; D is undetermined. Germline V gives CDR1 MNHNY, CDR2 SVGAGI (reference sequence). V lost 2 bases, J lost 0 bases, and 16 bases lay in between. The CDR3 runs to 18 residues. The CDR3 DNA is TGTGCCAGCAGTTACCTGGTTCGGTTGAGCCCAACTAATGAAAAACTGTTTTTT. Translated: CASSYLVRLSPTNEKLFF.

J is TRBJ2-1 and V is TRBV20-1; 8 bases align to TRBD2. The CDR3 consists of 14 residues. In germline, CDR1 is DFQATT, CDR2 SNEGSKA (reference sequence). J gave up 3 bases and V 2 bases, and 3 bases lay outside the gene matches. The CDR3 sequence: CSARKGLDYNEQFF. CDR3 nucleotides: TGCAGTGCTAGAAAGGGACTAGACTACAATGAGCAGTTCTTC.

The chain couples TRBV7-9 to TRBJ2-7, with D possibly matching TRBD1 (6 bases). This CDR3 has 13 amino acids. The V end was cut by 5 bases, the J end by 4 bases, with 12 bases between. Germline V CDR1 and CDR2: SEHNR, FQNEAQ (reference sequence). The CDR3 loop reads CASSPDRNYEQYF. The CDR3 region has the DNA TGTGCCAGCAGCCCTGACAGGAATTACGAGCAGTACTTC. Full variable domain (outside the CDR3, taken from reference TRBV7-9 and TRBJ2-7): DTGVSQNPRHKITKRGQNVTFRCDPISEHNRLYWYRQTLGQGPEFLTYFQNEAQLEKSRLLSDRFSAERPKGSFSTLEIQRTEQGDSAMYLCASSPDRNYEQYFGPGTRLTVT.

By its share, this clonotype is medium-sized. This rearrangement joins TRBV5-1 to TRBJ2-3; D possibly matches TRBD1 or TRBD2 (6 bases each). Germline V lookup: CDR1 SGHRS, CDR2 YFSETQ. The CDR3 sequence is 14 residues long. Trimming left V 0 bases short and J 5 bases short, with 10 bases between. DNA for the CDR3: TGCGCCAGCAGCTTGGGGGGGGCGGAAGATACGCAGTATTTT. Its protein is CASSLGGAEDTQYF.

This clonotype has only a few counts. The chain recombines TRBV5-1 with TRBJ1-6; tentatively, D is TRBD1 (6 bases). Germline V gives CDR1 SGHRS, CDR2 YFSETQ. The CDR3 has 16 residues. Trimming cost V 4 bases and J 5 bases, with 16 bases left between them. The CDR3 reads CASSSGQFVNNSPLHF. CDR3 DNA: TGCGCCAGCAGCAGTGGACAGTTTGTCAATAATTCACCCCTCCACTTT.

Comments on this clonotype: The germline gene is not matched at one end of the junction; a read error may be the cause. The rearrangement joins TRBV20-1 to TRBJ2-1; D possibly corresponds to TRBD1 (5 bases). The V gene's germline CDR1 is DFQATT and CDR2 SNEGSKA (reference sequence). This CDR3 region has 14 residues. Written as DNA, the CDR3 is TGCAGTGCAAACCCTCAGGGCAGGTACAATGTGCAGTTCTTC. The encoded protein is CSANPQGRYNVQFF.

This clonotype is termed medium-sized. V and J are TRBV18 and TRBJ2-1; 9 bases agree with TRBD2. After removal of 2 bases from V and 6 bases from J, the junction contained 5 bases not matched to a gene. The CDR3 contains 15 residues. Germline V gene lookup returns CDR1 KGHSH and CDR2 LQKENI. Written as DNA, the CDR3 is TGTGCCAGCTCACCAAAGACTAGCGGAGTCAATGAGCAGTTCTTC. Its translation: CASSPKTSGVNEQFF.

This clonotype turned up a few times. The V gene is TRBV4-3, the J gene TRBJ2-1, with 11 bases aligning to TRBD2. This CDR3 contains 16 residues. Per germline, CDR1 LGHNA and CDR2 YSLEER. V lost 2 bases and J lost 6; bases outside the gene matches: 6. Written as DNA, the CDR3 is TGCGCCAGCAGCCAACTACGTAGCGGGGGGGCCAATGAGCAGTTCTTC. The encoded protein is CASSQLRSGGANEQFF.

The V call is TRBV14, the J call TRBJ1-1, with D uncertain. V was pared by 1 base and J by 0 bases, with 3 bases between. CDR1 is SGHDN and CDR2 is FVKESK in the germline V gene. CDR3 size: 13 residues. The CDR3 nucleotides read TGTGCCAGCAGCCAAGGGATGAACACTGAAGCTTTCTTT. Its protein is CASSQGMNTEAFF.

A few counts support this clonotype. V is TRBV6-5 and J is TRBJ1-1; no clear D gene. CDR3 length equals 13 residues. V lost 6 bases and J 2 bases, leaving 10 bases between the germline ends. Germline loops: CDR1 MNHEY, CDR2 SVGAGI. The CDR3 DNA reads as TGTGCCAGCAGCCGACTGTCAAACACTGAAGCTTTCTTT. It codes for CASSRLSNTEAFF.

This clonotype has only a few counts. V usage is TRBV11-2 and J usage is TRBJ1-1; D is possibly TRBD1 (5 bases). CDR3 size: 14 residues. Trimming shortened V by 6 bases and J by 6 bases, and 17 bases separated the two germline ends. The V gene's germline CDR1 is SGHAT and CDR2 FQNNGV. CDR3: CASSLEGVGAEAFF. CDR3 nucleotides: TGTGCCAGCAGTTTGGAAGGGGTTGGCGCTGAAGCTTTCTTT. The full variable domain, rest sourced from reference TRBV11-2 and TRBJ1-1, is EAGVAQSPRYKIIEKRQSVAFWCNPISGHATLYWYQQILGQGPKLLIQFQNNGVVDDSQLPKDRFSAERLKGVDSTLKIQPAKLEDSAVYLCASSLEGVGAEAFFGQGTRLTVV.

The V gene is TRBV7-9, the J gene TRBJ1-3; D is unclear. The CDR3 has 14 amino acids. Germline loops: CDR1 SEHNR, CDR2 FQNEAQ (reference sequence). Trimming took off 3 bases at V and 2 bases at J, with 8 bases between the two ends. This chain's CDR3 is CASSLAGTGNTIYF. DNA for the CDR3: TGTGCCAGCAGCTTGGCTGGGACTGGAAACACCATATATTTT. Looking up the rest from reference TRBV7-9 and TRBJ1-3 gives the full variable domain: DTGVSQNPRHKITKRGQNVTFRCDPISEHNRLYWYRQTLGQGPEFLTYFQNEAQLEKSRLLSDRFSAERPKGSFSTLEIQRTEQGDSAMYLCASSLAGTGNTIYFGEGSWLTVV.

This chain uses TRBV7-2 with TRBJ2-3; D gene unclear. V lost 3 bases and J 3 bases, leaving 13 bases between the germline ends. The V gene's germline CDR1 is SGHTA and CDR2 FQGNSA. CDR3 length: 15 amino acids. The CDR3 bases are TGTGCCAGCAGCTTCGACTCCATCGGGACAGATACGCAGTATTTT. Residues: CASSFDSIGTDTQYF.

The sample holds a few counts of this clonotype. V gene TRBV7-9 combines with J gene TRBJ1-1; the D gene is possibly TRBD1 (5 bases). V was pared by 3 bases and J by 0 bases, with 14 bases between. Germline loops: CDR1 SEHNR, CDR2 FQNEAQ (reference sequence). This CDR3 is built from 16 residues. CDR3 loop: CASSLGGRSLNTEAFF. In DNA form, the CDR3 reads TGTGCCAGCAGCTTGGGGGGGAGGTCCCTGAACACTGAAGCTTTCTTT. Full variable domain (rest looked up from reference TRBV7-9 and TRBJ1-1): DTGVSQNPRHKITKRGQNVTFRCDPISEHNRLYWYRQTLGQGPEFLTYFQNEAQLEKSRLLSDRFSAERPKGSFSTLEIQRTEQGDSAMYLCASSLGGRSLNTEAFFGQGTRLTVV.

J is TRBJ2-7 and V is TRBV28; the match to TRBD2 covers 7 bases. Germline CDR1 reads MDHEN; CDR2 reads SYDVKM. This CDR3 comprises 14 residues. Trimming at V came to 4 bases and at J to 4 bases, leaving 7 bases not matched to a gene. The DNA of the CDR3 is TGTGCCAGCAGTTCGCCGGGACTACCATACGAGCAGTACTTC. As protein: CASSSPGLPYEQYF.

J is TRBJ1-4 and V is TRBV5-1, with TRBD1 as a possible D gene (6 bases). From germline, CDR1 is SGHRS and CDR2 YFSETQ. The V end was cut by 3 bases, the J end by 3 bases, with 9 bases between. CDR3 length: 14 residues. DNA for the CDR3: TGCGCCAGCAGCTCGCAGGGGTCTAATGAAAAACTGTTTTTT. The encoded protein is CASSSQGSNEKLFF.